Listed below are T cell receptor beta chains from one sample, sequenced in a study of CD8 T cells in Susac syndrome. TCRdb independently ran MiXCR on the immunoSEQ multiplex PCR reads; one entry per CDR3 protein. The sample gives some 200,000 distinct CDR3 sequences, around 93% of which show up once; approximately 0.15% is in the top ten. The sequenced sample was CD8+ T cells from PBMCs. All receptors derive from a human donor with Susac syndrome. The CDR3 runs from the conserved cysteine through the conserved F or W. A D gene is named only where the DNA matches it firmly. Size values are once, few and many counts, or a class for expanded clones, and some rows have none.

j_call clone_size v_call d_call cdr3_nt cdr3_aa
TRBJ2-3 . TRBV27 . TGTGCCAGCAGTTCCTCCAGACAGGGCACAGATACGCAGTATTTT CASSSSRQGTDTQYF
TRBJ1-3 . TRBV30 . TGTGCCTGGAGTGTCGTCTCTGGAAACACCATATATTTT CAWSVVSGNTIYF
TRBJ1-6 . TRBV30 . TGTGCCTGGAGTCCAGCCCCTCAATCACCCCTCCACTTT CAWSPAPQSPLHF
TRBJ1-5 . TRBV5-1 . TGCGCCAGCAGCTTGTGGGGCAGGCAAGTTATGCAGCCCCAGCATTTT CASSLWGRQVMQPQHF
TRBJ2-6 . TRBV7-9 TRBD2 TGTGCCAGCCACTCGCAGGGAGGGCCCGGGGCCAACGTCCTGACTTTC CASHSQGGPGANVLTF
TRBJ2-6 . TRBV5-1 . TGCGCCAGCAGCTTGGGCGGGACCCAACCACACTCTGGGGCCAACGTCCTGACTTTC CASSLGGTQPHSGANVLTF
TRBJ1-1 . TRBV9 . TGTGCCAGCAGCGTAGGCATACAGAACACTGAAGCTTTCTTT CASSVGIQNTEAFF
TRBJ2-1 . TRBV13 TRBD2 TGTGCCAGCAGCTTTAGTGGCCATTCGACTAGCGGGAGGGCTGGGGCCTACAATGAGCAGTTCTTC CASSFSGHSTSGRAGAYNEQFF
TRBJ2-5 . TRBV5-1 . TGCGCCAGCAGCCAATCTAGCGTACTCCAAGAGACCCAGTACTTC CASSQSSVLQETQYF
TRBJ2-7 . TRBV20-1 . TGCAGTGCTAGAGATTCGTCCAGGGGCTACGAGCAGTACTTC CSARDSSRGYEQYF
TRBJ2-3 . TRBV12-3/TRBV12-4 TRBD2 TGTGCCAGCAGTCCTCCCACCTTACTAGCGGGGGTCACAGATACGCAGTATTTT CASSPPTLLAGVTDTQYF
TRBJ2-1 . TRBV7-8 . TGTGCCAGCAGCTTAGACAGGGTTGATGAGCAGTTCTTC CASSLDRVDEQFF
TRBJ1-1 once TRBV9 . TGTGCCAGCAGCGTAGGATACCAGGGTAACACTGAAGCTTTCTTT CASSVGYQGNTEAFF
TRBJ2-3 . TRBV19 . TGTGCCAGTAATGGGCCAACCACAGATACGCAGTATTTT CASNGPTTDTQYF
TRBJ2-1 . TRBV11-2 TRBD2 TGTGCCAGCAGCTCTATAAGGTGGGGGAGGGCCTACAATGAGCAGTTCTTC CASSSIRWGRAYNEQFF
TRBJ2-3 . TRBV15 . TGTGCCACCAGGGTCGGCCCCGCAGATACGCAGTATTTT CATRVGPADTQYF
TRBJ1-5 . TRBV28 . TGTGCCAGCTCCCAGCCCCAGCATTTT CASSQPQHF
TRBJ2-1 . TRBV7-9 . TGTGCCAGCAGCTTATCAACCGCCAATGAGCAGTTCTTC CASSLSTANEQFF
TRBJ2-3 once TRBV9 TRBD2 TGTGCCAGCAGCGTAGCCGTCGGGGGGGGCACAGATACGCAGTATTTT CASSVAVGGGTDTQYF
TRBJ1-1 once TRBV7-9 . TGTGCCAGCAGCTCCAACTCCCTTGGGAACACTGAAGCTTTCTTT CASSSNSLGNTEAFF
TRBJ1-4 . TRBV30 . TGTGCCTGGAGTGTGGCTTTTAATGAAAAACTGTTTTTT CAWSVAFNEKLFF
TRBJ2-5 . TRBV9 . TGTGCCAGCAGCGCCTCCAATGGAGGGACTGGTGAGACCCAGTACTTC CASSASNGGTGETQYF
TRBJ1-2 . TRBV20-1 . TGCAGTGCTATTAATCCACGAGGACAAGCCGGTGGCTACACCTTC CSAINPRGQAGGYTF
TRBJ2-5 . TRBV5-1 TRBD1 TGCGCCAGCAGCAATGGCGCCCTCCAGGGGGTCGCCGAGGAGACCCAGTACTTC CASSNGALQGVAEETQYF
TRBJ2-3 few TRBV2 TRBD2 TGTGCCAGCAGTGCGGGACTAGCGGGAAAGGATACGCAGTATTTT CASSAGLAGKDTQYF
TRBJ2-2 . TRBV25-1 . TGTGCCAGCAGTGACCTGGTGGCCGGGGAGCTGTTTTTT CASSDLVAGELFF